A selection of T cell receptor beta chains follows, all from one sample in a study of T cell repertoires in cytomegalovirus infection. TCRdb passed the reads through MiXCR, listing each CDR3 protein once. The table lists roughly 120,000 distinct CDR3 sequences, about 9.4% of them singletons. No antigens are known for them. Sequencing was carried out using PBMCs, sequenced either directly or after in vitro stimulation (not recorded which). The receptor set was obtained from a human donor in good health (CMV status not recorded). Some clones in this sample may be carry-over from other donors' samples. CDR3s include the opening cysteine and the closing phenylalanine or tryptophan. Each record gives: clone size, D gene, J gene, V gene, CDR3 DNA, CDR3 protein. The D gene is left open where the match is weak. A row's size may be missing; if present it is once, few, many or a size class.

few | TRBD2 | TRBJ2-1 | TRBV14 | TGTGCCAGCAGCCCGGGACTAGCGTACAATGAGCAGTTCTTC | CASSPGLAYNEQFF
many | NA | TRBJ2-2 | TRBV7-9 | TGTGCCAGCAGCTTAAAGCCCGGGGAGCTGTTTTTT | CASSLKPGELFF
NA | TRBD1 | TRBJ2-1 | TRBV12-3/TRBV12-4 | TGTGCCAGCAGTTTAAGGGGGCGAAATGAGCAGTTCTTC | CASSLRGRNEQFF
many | NA | TRBJ2-3 | TRBV7-2 | TGTGCCAGCAGCCCAAGGGGGGATACGCAGTATTTT | CASSPRGDTQYF
many | TRBD2 | TRBJ2-5 | TRBV7-2 | TGTGCCAGCAGCTTCGCGGGAGCGTCTTTGGAGACCCAGTACTTC | CASSFAGASLETQYF
NA | TRBD2 | TRBJ2-1 | TRBV2 | TGTGCCGGGGGACTAGCTGGTGAGCAGTTCTTC | CAGGLAGEQFF
NA | NA | TRBJ2-7 | TRBV18 | TGTGCCAGCTCCCTTTTGCAGGCCGAGCAGTACTTC | CASSLLQAEQYF
many | TRBD1 | TRBJ2-2 | TRBV10-1 | TGCGCCAGCAATCCTCCGGGACAGGGAGACACCGGGGAGCTGTTTTTT | CASNPPGQGDTGELFF
NA | NA | TRBJ2-1 | TRBV7-3 | TGTGCCAGAGGTCTGGCGGATACCTCCTACAATGAGCAGTTCTTC | CARGLADTSYNEQFF
few | TRBD1 | TRBJ1-1 | TRBV12-3/TRBV12-4 | TGTGCCAGCAGTTTGTATAACAGGGGAGACGAAGCTTTCTTT | CASSLYNRGDEAFF
many | TRBD2 | TRBJ2-7 | TRBV29-1 | TGCAGCGTTGTTGATTGGGGGGGGGGGTACGAGCAGTACTTC | CSVVDWGGGYEQYF
few | TRBD1 | TRBJ2-7 | TRBV7-9 | TGTGCCAGCAGCCCCGTACAGGGGGCTATGGGCGAGCAGTACTTC | CASSPVQGAMGEQYF
many | NA | TRBJ2-1 | TRBV29-1 | TGCAGCGTTGAAGAGATGGTGAAAATTAGAGGCGGTGAGCAGTTCTTC | CSVEEMVKIRGGEQFF
NA | NA | TRBJ2-2 | TRBV24-1 | TGTGCCACCAGTGATCCTGGGACGGCGGCTACCGGGGAGCGGTTTTTT | CATSDPGTAATGERFF
NA | NA | TRBJ1-3 | TRBV29-1 | TGCAGCGTTGAAGTGGGCGACACCATATATTTT | CSVEVGDTIYF
few | TRBD1 | TRBJ1-5 | TRBV23-1 | TGCGCCAGCAGTCATCTGGACAGGAGCGGCAATCAGCCCCAGCATTTT | CASSHLDRSGNQPQHF
NA | NA | TRBJ2-1 | TRBV7-9 | TGTGCCAGCAGTCGGGGGGCAGAGTACAATGAGCAGTTCTTC | CASSRGAEYNEQFF
NA | NA | TRBJ2-1 | TRBV11-2 | TGTGCCAGCAGCTTAGACCGGGAGATAAATGAGCAGTTCTTC | CASSLDREINEQFF
many | NA | TRBJ2-5 | TRBV7-2 | TGTGCCAGCAGCCGAAGGGGGGATCAAGAGACCCAGTACTTC | CASSRRGDQETQYF
many | TRBD1 | TRBJ1-1 | TRBV7-6 | TGTGCCAGCAGCTTAGAACAGGGGGCATGGACTGAAGCTTTCTTT | CASSLEQGAWTEAFF
many | NA | TRBJ1-4 | TRBV7-2 | TGTGCCAGCAGCTTACGCGGAACTAATGAAAAACTGTTTTTT | CASSLRGTNEKLFF
NA | TRBD2 | TRBJ2-7 | TRBV28 | TGTGCCAGCAGTTTCCCGGGGCTAGCGGTCTACGAGCAGTACTTC | CASSFPGLAVYEQYF
many | NA | TRBJ1-2 | TRBV7-9 | TGTGCCAGCAGCCGGGACGGCGACTATGGCTACACCTTC | CASSRDGDYGYTF
many | NA | TRBJ1-2 | TRBV7-9 | TGTGCCAGCAGCTTAGGGCAGGGCGCGGGCTATGGCTACACCTTC | CASSLGQGAGYGYTF
NA | TRBD1 | TRBJ2-5 | TRBV19 | TGTGCCAGTAGTATGACAGGGCTCCAAGGGACCCAGTACTTC | CASSMTGLQGTQYF
many | TRBD2 | TRBJ2-3 | TRBV7-2 | TGTGCCAGCAGCTTAGCGGCGGTAGCGGGGAGGACAGATACGCAGTATTTT | CASSLAAVAGRTDTQYF
NA | NA | TRBJ2-4 | TRBV18 | TGTGCCAGCTCACCATCCCCCCAAAACATTCAGTACTTC | CASSPSPQNIQYF
many | NA | TRBJ2-5 | TRBV28 | TGTGCCAGCAGTTTAATGGGGGGACAACAAGAGACCCAGTACTTC | CASSLMGGQQETQYF
NA | TRBD1 | TRBJ2-5 | TRBV4-1 | TGCGCCAGCAGCCAAGGACAGGGGGCGCGTGAGACCCAGTACTTC | CASSQGQGARETQYF
NA | TRBD1 | TRBJ1-1 | TRBV29-1 | TGCAGCGGGGGACAGGGCATGAACACTGAAGCTTTCTTT | CSGGQGMNTEAFF
many | NA | TRBJ2-7 | TRBV7-2 | TGTGCCAGCAGCTTAGTAAAGCAAGCCTACGAGCAGTACTTC | CASSLVKQAYEQYF
NA | TRBD2 | TRBJ2-1 | TRBV4-3 | TGCGCCAGCAGCCAGCCTATAGCGGGAGTTGGCGGTGAGCAGTTCTTC | CASSQPIAGVGGEQFF
many | TRBD1 | TRBJ2-3 | TRBV6-5 | TGTGCCAGCAGTTACGACGCGGGACAGGGGTTAGATACGCAGTATTTT | CASSYDAGQGLDTQYF
many | TRBD2 | TRBJ2-3 | TRBV7-3 | TGTGCCAGCAGCCCCGGGACTAGAGGCGCAGATACGCAGTATTTT | CASSPGTRGADTQYF
many | NA | TRBJ2-1 | TRBV5-1 | TGCGCCAGCAGCTTGCGGGGAACTACCTACAATGAGCAGTTCTTC | CASSLRGTTYNEQFF
few | TRBD2 | TRBJ2-1 | TRBV28 | TGTGCCAGCAGATTCGGGACTAGCGACGAGCAGTTCTTC | CASRFGTSDEQFF
few | NA | TRBJ2-3 | TRBV11-3 | TGTGCCAGCAGCATAGCCGGAGACACAGATACGCAGTATTTT | CASSIAGDTDTQYF
NA | TRBD2 | TRBJ2-1 | TRBV19 | TGTGCCAGTAGTATCCCGACTAGCGGATACAATGAGCAGTTCTTC | CASSIPTSGYNEQFF
many | NA | TRBJ2-6 | TRBV28 | TGTGCCAGCACCGAAGGGGACCGCTCTGGGGCCAACGTCCTGACTTTC | CASTEGDRSGANVLTF
few | TRBD1 | TRBJ1-2 | TRBV6-6 | TGTGCCAGCAGTCCGAGGGACAGGGCTCGGAGCTACACCTTC | CASSPRDRARSYTF
NA | NA | TRBJ1-6 | TRBV28 | TGTGCCAGCAGATCAGCGGGAAGTTTGCAACTTCCCTATAATTCACCCCTCCACTTT | CASRSAGSLQLPYNSPLHF
many | TRBD2 | TRBJ2-4 | TRBV29-1 | TGCAGCGTTGCCAGACTAGCGGGAGGTGGGACCAAAAACATTCAGTACTTC | CSVARLAGGGTKNIQYF
many | NA | TRBJ2-3 | TRBV7-2 | TGTGCCAGCAGCCCCCGCACAGATACGCAGTATTTT | CASSPRTDTQYF
NA | NA | TRBJ2-3 | TRBV11-2 | TGTGCCAGCAGCTCCGTACAGGGATACCCAGATACGCAGTATTTT | CASSSVQGYPDTQYF
many | NA | TRBJ1-1 | TRBV7-2 | TGTGCCAGCAGCTCGGGGACGCGGGGCACTGAAGCTTTCTTT | CASSSGTRGTEAFF
many | NA | TRBJ2-5 | TRBV7-2 | TGTGCCAGCAGCTCGGGAAATCAAGAGACCCAGTACTTC | CASSSGNQETQYF